This TCR beta chain was captured by sequencing in a study of CD8 T cells in ankylosing spondylitis. The TCR beta libraries were generated through quantitative 5'-RACE incorporating molecular barcodes. TCRdb independently ran MiXCR on the 5' RACE reads; one entry per CDR3 protein. The sample has about 250,000 distinct CDR3 sequences; 8% to 11% are singletons. This clonotype was seen ten or more times. Its specificity is not known. The CDR3 is 18 amino acids. General study results and limits: Apparently characteristic of ankylosing spondylitis blood was a TCR beta motif (eight highly homologous variants). Researchers reportedly found disease-linked clones significantly enriched in matched ankylosing spondylitis synovial fluid.

The source is a male donor with ankylosing spondylitis or in good health (not recorded which). The sequenced sample was blood, either unsorted or a sorted T cell fraction (not recorded which). The V call is TRBV21-1, the J call TRBJ1-1. TRBV21-1 is a recognized pseudogene. The CDR3 region has the DNA TGTGCCAGCAGCTCTAGCGGAGGAGGGCGGCTCCCTGACACTGAAGCTTTCTTT. Its protein is CASSSSGGGRLPDTEAFF.